A selection of T cell receptor beta chains follows, all from one sample in a study of a mutant IDH1 vaccine in newly diagnosed glioma. Antigens for these TCRs are unknown. Sequencing was performed with immunoSEQ multiplex PCR; in TCRdb, only in-frame clones are kept and a portion is missing. This sample has roughly 34,000 clones, with around nine tenths found just once. The specimen comprised PBMCs, sampled from a glioma patient whose treatment included an IDH1 peptide vaccine. Receptor source: a woman aged 25 to 39 with glioma. Both conserved end residues are part of each CDR3. A D gene is named only where the DNA matches it firmly. Rows give clone size only sometimes, using once, few, many, or a class for an expanded clone.

j_call,d_call,clone_size,v_call,cdr3_nt,cdr3_aa
TRBJ1-4,.,.,TRBV5-8,TGTGCCAGCAGCTTGGGAGGAACAACTAATGAAAAACTGTTTTTT,CASSLGGTTNEKLFF
TRBJ1-6,.,.,TRBV6-1,TGTGCCAGCAGTATGGCAGGGGCTAATTCACCCCTCCACTTT,CASSMAGANSPLHF
TRBJ2-3,TRBD2,.,TRBV19,TGTGCCAGTACACTAGCGGGGGGAACAGATACGCAGTATTTT,CASTLAGGTDTQYF
TRBJ1-1,.,.,TRBV7-8,TGTGCCAGCAGCGAGGTCGAGGGGCTACTCTTGGCGAACACTGAAGCTTTCTTT,CASSEVEGLLLANTEAFF
TRBJ2-3,TRBD1,.,TRBV5-1,TGCGCCAGCAGCAGAGGACAGGGCACAGATACGCAGTATTTT,CASSRGQGTDTQYF
TRBJ2-1,.,.,TRBV6-5,TGTGCCAGCAGTCCCGTTAGGGGCGGCAATGAGCAGTTCTTC,CASSPVRGGNEQFF
TRBJ1-4,.,.,TRBV27,TGTGCCAGCAGCGGACCAGATGAAAAACTGTTTTTT,CASSGPDEKLFF
TRBJ2-7,TRBD1,.,TRBV7-6,TGTGCCAGCAGCGCAGCCCCCGGGACAGCCTACGAGCAGTACTTC,CASSAAPGTAYEQYF
TRBJ1-1,.,.,TRBV4-2,TGTGCCAGCAGAGTAGGCGCGGGCACTGAAGCTTTCTTT,CASRVGAGTEAFF
TRBJ1-3,.,.,TRBV7-9,TGTGCCAGCAGCTTAGCAGGTGCTTCTGGAAACACCATATATTTT,CASSLAGASGNTIYF
TRBJ1-1,.,.,TRBV4-1,TGCGCCAGCAGCCTTGGACGACCCCGAAGTATTGGCACTGAAGCTTTCTTT,CASSLGRPRSIGTEAFF
TRBJ1-5,.,few,TRBV4-1,TGCGCCAGCAGCCTCTCGGATAGCAATCAGCCCCAGCATTTT,CASSLSDSNQPQHF
TRBJ1-4,TRBD1,.,TRBV5-6,TGTGCCAGCAGCCCCGGGACAGGGAAGGGTAATGAAAAACTGTTTTTT,CASSPGTGKGNEKLFF
TRBJ2-7,TRBD1,.,TRBV5-4,TGTGCCAGCAGCTACGGACAGGGGGGCTACGAGCAGTACTTC,CASSYGQGGYEQYF
TRBJ1-6,.,few,TRBV29-1,TGCAGCGTTGGCGTGGGACCCCTCCACTTT,CSVGVGPLHF
TRBJ2-7,TRBD1,.,TRBV7-9,TGTGCCAGCAGCTTAGCGGGACAGGGATTTTACGAGCAGTACTTC,CASSLAGQGFYEQYF
TRBJ1-6,.,.,TRBV9,TGTGCCAGCAGCGGCCAGAGTTCACCCCTCCACTTT,CASSGQSSPLHF
TRBJ1-1,.,.,TRBV5-4,TGTGCCAGCAGCTCCGCCCCCTTTGGGCCTGAAGCTTTCTTT,CASSSAPFGPEAFF
TRBJ2-5,.,.,TRBV27,TGTGCCAGCAGTCTCCAAGGGCGCGGGATAAGGGAGACCCAGTACTTC,CASSLQGRGIRETQYF
TRBJ2-7,.,.,TRBV6-1,TGTGCCAGCGGGGTGTCCTACGAGCAGTACTTC,CASGVSYEQYF
TRBJ2-1,.,once,TRBV5-1,TGCGCCAGCAGCAAAAACCGGGACATAGAAGCGAATGAGCAGTTCTTC,CASSKNRDIEANEQFF
TRBJ2-2,TRBD1,.,TRBV5-1,TGCGCCAGCAGCTTGGTGCGGACAGGGATAGGCACCGGGGAGCTGTTTTTT,CASSLVRTGIGTGELFF
TRBJ2-7,TRBD2,.,TRBV6-5,TGTGCCAGCAGTTACGGTGCGGGGACTAGTAGCGAGCAGTACTTC,CASSYGAGTSSEQYF
TRBJ2-3,.,.,TRBV9,TGTGCCAGCAGCGCGACCACTAGGGCTTCGCAGTATTTT,CASSATTRASQYF
TRBJ1-2,.,.,TRBV2,TGTGCCACCAGACAGGCCTTCCTAGCTAACTATGGCTACACCTTC,CATRQAFLANYGYTF
TRBJ1-1,.,.,TRBV30,TGTGCCTGGAGTGTTAGGTTTGTAGGGGACACTGAAGCTTTCTTT,CAWSVRFVGDTEAFF
TRBJ1-2,.,.,TRBV4-1,TGCGCCAGCAGCCAAGAAGGGGAGAATGGCTACACCTTC,CASSQEGENGYTF
TRBJ2-2,TRBD1,.,TRBV19,TGTGCCAGTAGTAGGTTGACAGGGGGCTTTAGGAACACCGGGGAGCTGTTTTTT,CASSRLTGGFRNTGELFF
TRBJ2-3,.,.,TRBV6-1,TGTGCCAGCAGTGAAGTTGACAGCACAGATACGCAGTATTTT,CASSEVDSTDTQYF
TRBJ1-1,.,.,TRBV10-3,TGTGCCATCAGTCATTCAATCGGGACGGACTTGGGCACTGAAGCTTTCTTT,CAISHSIGTDLGTEAFF
TRBJ1-3,.,.,TRBV5-1,TGCGCCAGCAGCTTGGACGGATTCTCCTTCTCTGGAAACACCATATATTTT,CASSLDGFSFSGNTIYF
TRBJ2-1,TRBD2,.,TRBV14,TGTGCCAGCAGCCTCGCGGGGGGGACTGAGCAGTTCTTC,CASSLAGGTEQFF
TRBJ1-5,.,.,TRBV7-9,TGTGCCAGCAGCCCCTCCGATCAGCCCCAGCATTTT,CASSPSDQPQHF
TRBJ2-7,.,.,TRBV7-2,TGTGCCAGCAGCGTATACTACGAGCAGTACTTC,CASSVYYEQYF
TRBJ2-3,TRBD1,.,TRBV5-6,TGTGCCAGCAGCTTGGAGGGACAGGATAACACAGATACGCAGTATTTT,CASSLEGQDNTDTQYF
TRBJ2-7,.,.,TRBV5-1,TGCGCCAGCAGCTTAGGGGAACTCACCTACGAGCAGTACTTC,CASSLGELTYEQYF
TRBJ1-1,.,.,TRBV19,TGTGCCAGTAGGCTAGGGAACACTGAAGCTTTCTTT,CASRLGNTEAFF
TRBJ2-3,.,.,TRBV5-1,TGCGCCAGCAGCTTGCCTCTTGGCGGGGAAACAGATACGCAGTATTTT,CASSLPLGGETDTQYF
TRBJ1-2,.,.,TRBV11-2,TGTGCCAGCAGCCGACAGCGGCCCCGGAGGTATGGCTACACCTTC,CASSRQRPRRYGYTF
TRBJ2-7,.,.,TRBV7-8,TGTGCCAGCAGCGCGACCTCCTACGAGCAGTACTTC,CASSATSYEQYF
TRBJ2-1,TRBD1,medium-sized,TRBV29-1,TGCAGCGGGCGACAGGGGGGCACGGGTGAGCAGTTCTTC,CSGRQGGTGEQFF